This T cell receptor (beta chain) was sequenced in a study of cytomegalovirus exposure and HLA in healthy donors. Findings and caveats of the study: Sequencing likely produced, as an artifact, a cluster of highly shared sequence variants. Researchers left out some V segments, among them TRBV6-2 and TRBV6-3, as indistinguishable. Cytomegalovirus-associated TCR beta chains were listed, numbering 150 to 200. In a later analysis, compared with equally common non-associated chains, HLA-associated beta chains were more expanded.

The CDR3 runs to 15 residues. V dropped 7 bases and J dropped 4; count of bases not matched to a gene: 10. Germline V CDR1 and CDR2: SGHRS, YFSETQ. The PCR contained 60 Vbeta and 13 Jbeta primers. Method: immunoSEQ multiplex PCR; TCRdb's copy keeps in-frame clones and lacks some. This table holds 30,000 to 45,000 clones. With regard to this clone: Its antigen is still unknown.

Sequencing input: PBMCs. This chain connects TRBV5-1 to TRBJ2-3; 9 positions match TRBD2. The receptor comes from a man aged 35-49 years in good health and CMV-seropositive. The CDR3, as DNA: TGCGCCAGCGCCCCGGGACTAGCAATCCCAGATACGCAGTATTTT. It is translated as CASAPGLAIPDTQYF.